This is a list of T cell receptor beta chains from one sample in a study of blood T cell repertoires in COVID-19. The data were produced by immunoSEQ multiplex PCR, yet TCRdb's version contains in-frame clones alone and is incomplete. The data hold 130,000 to 150,000 clones, with 84% observed a single time. The sequenced sample consisted of PBMCs or T cells enriched from blood (not recorded which). All receptors come from a woman between 50 and 59 years old who had been exposed to COVID-19. CDR3s include the opening cysteine and the closing phenylalanine or tryptophan. Size values are once, few and many counts, or a class for expanded clones, and some rows have none.

cdr3_aa: CASSDTFSYEQYF; j_call: TRBJ2-7; clone_size: few; cdr3_length: 13; v_call: TRBV6-1
cdr3_aa: CASSLGRGAGYEQYF; j_call: TRBJ2-7; clone_size: NA; cdr3_length: 15; v_call: TRBV18
cdr3_aa: CASSQVGSIEQYF; j_call: TRBJ2-7; clone_size: once; cdr3_length: 13; v_call: TRBV3-1/TRBV3-2
cdr3_aa: CASSWGTGSVENTGELFF; j_call: TRBJ2-2; clone_size: NA; cdr3_length: 18; v_call: TRBV7-2
cdr3_aa: CASSGPLEGAFF; j_call: TRBJ1-1; clone_size: NA; cdr3_length: 12; v_call: TRBV9
cdr3_aa: CASSYNPQGNSPLHF; j_call: TRBJ1-6; clone_size: NA; cdr3_length: 15; v_call: TRBV6-5
cdr3_aa: CASSARAGGAGSPLHF; j_call: TRBJ1-6; clone_size: NA; cdr3_length: 16; v_call: TRBV6-1
cdr3_aa: CASSPTGKGPNNSPLHF; j_call: TRBJ1-6; clone_size: once; cdr3_length: 17; v_call: TRBV10-2
cdr3_aa: CASSQPGGGYGYTF; j_call: TRBJ1-2; clone_size: NA; cdr3_length: 14; v_call: TRBV7-2
cdr3_aa: CASSWTGGPRYNEQFF; j_call: TRBJ2-1; clone_size: NA; cdr3_length: 16; v_call: TRBV5-4
cdr3_aa: CASSFGQGAYNEQFF; j_call: TRBJ2-1; clone_size: NA; cdr3_length: 15; v_call: TRBV6-5
cdr3_aa: CASSWGQRTEAFF; j_call: TRBJ1-1; clone_size: NA; cdr3_length: 13; v_call: TRBV6-2/TRBV6-3
cdr3_aa: CASSLGAYASETQYF; j_call: TRBJ2-5; clone_size: few; cdr3_length: 15; v_call: TRBV5-1
cdr3_aa: CASSLGQGAGYGYTF; j_call: TRBJ1-2; clone_size: NA; cdr3_length: 15; v_call: TRBV5-6
cdr3_aa: CASSPRTTNEQFF; j_call: TRBJ2-1; clone_size: NA; cdr3_length: 13; v_call: TRBV7-6
cdr3_aa: CASSPPGQGGTMGGYTF; j_call: TRBJ1-2; clone_size: NA; cdr3_length: 17; v_call: TRBV14
cdr3_aa: CASSLATSGRGYNEQFF; j_call: TRBJ2-1; clone_size: NA; cdr3_length: 17; v_call: TRBV7-2
cdr3_aa: CASLAGLYGYTF; j_call: TRBJ1-2; clone_size: few; cdr3_length: 12; v_call: TRBV3-1/TRBV3-2
cdr3_aa: CASGDSNVYGYTF; j_call: TRBJ1-2; clone_size: NA; cdr3_length: 13; v_call: TRBV6-5
cdr3_aa: CASSFAGLETQYF; j_call: TRBJ2-5; clone_size: NA; cdr3_length: 13; v_call: TRBV5-4
cdr3_aa: CATSDLRGGYTF; j_call: TRBJ1-2; clone_size: once; cdr3_length: 12; v_call: TRBV24-1
cdr3_aa: CASTYSPGRPSTNIQYF; j_call: TRBJ2-4; clone_size: NA; cdr3_length: 17; v_call: TRBV6-2/TRBV6-3
cdr3_aa: CASSDGRTGGPYNSPLHF; j_call: TRBJ1-6; clone_size: NA; cdr3_length: 18; v_call: TRBV2
cdr3_aa: CASSWNRASGANVLTF; j_call: TRBJ2-6; clone_size: NA; cdr3_length: 16; v_call: TRBV7-2
cdr3_aa: CASSLADRGQGEQFF; j_call: TRBJ2-1; clone_size: NA; cdr3_length: 15; v_call: TRBV5-1
cdr3_aa: CASSLRSGNSYEQYF; j_call: TRBJ2-7; clone_size: NA; cdr3_length: 15; v_call: TRBV5-4
cdr3_aa: CASSHLIGQGQETQYF; j_call: TRBJ2-5; clone_size: NA; cdr3_length: 16; v_call: TRBV11-2
cdr3_aa: CASSPRTSLDLHTQYF; j_call: TRBJ2-3; clone_size: NA; cdr3_length: 16; v_call: TRBV3-1/TRBV3-2
cdr3_aa: CASSLGGRMNTEAFF; j_call: TRBJ1-1; clone_size: NA; cdr3_length: 15; v_call: TRBV5-1
cdr3_aa: CASSESTEATEAFF; j_call: TRBJ1-1; clone_size: few; cdr3_length: 14; v_call: TRBV10-1
cdr3_aa: CASSLGLAAPVWQFF; j_call: TRBJ2-1; clone_size: NA; cdr3_length: 15; v_call: TRBV5-5
cdr3_aa: CATSLTQNREQYF; j_call: TRBJ2-7; clone_size: NA; cdr3_length: 13; v_call: TRBV15
cdr3_aa: CASSLGRPGGNQPQHF; j_call: TRBJ1-5; clone_size: NA; cdr3_length: 16; v_call: TRBV7-2
cdr3_aa: CASSARTSGGSLWANVLTF; j_call: TRBJ2-6; clone_size: NA; cdr3_length: 19; v_call: TRBV9
cdr3_aa: CASSEYRGGVEQYF; j_call: TRBJ2-7; clone_size: NA; cdr3_length: 14; v_call: TRBV10-1
cdr3_aa: CASSLVRGASYEQYF; j_call: TRBJ2-7; clone_size: NA; cdr3_length: 15; v_call: TRBV5-4
cdr3_aa: CASSEITGVFTGELFF; j_call: TRBJ2-2; clone_size: NA; cdr3_length: 16; v_call: TRBV6-1
cdr3_aa: CASSPIAGVADTQYF; j_call: TRBJ2-3; clone_size: NA; cdr3_length: 15; v_call: TRBV7-2
cdr3_aa: CASRLAGTSGRPSGEQYF; j_call: TRBJ2-7; clone_size: once; cdr3_length: 18; v_call: TRBV7-2
cdr3_aa: CASSLVQYSNQPQHF; j_call: TRBJ1-5; clone_size: NA; cdr3_length: 15; v_call: TRBV7-2
cdr3_aa: CASSEDNTDTQYF; j_call: TRBJ2-3; clone_size: NA; cdr3_length: 13; v_call: TRBV2
cdr3_aa: CASSVGGDRTINQPQHF; j_call: TRBJ1-5; clone_size: NA; cdr3_length: 17; v_call: TRBV9
cdr3_aa: CAISGTGGPLNYGYTF; j_call: TRBJ1-2; clone_size: few; cdr3_length: 16; v_call: TRBV10-3
cdr3_aa: CASSLTPTRGNPEAFF; j_call: TRBJ1-1; clone_size: NA; cdr3_length: 16; v_call: TRBV27
cdr3_aa: CASSPGQTYEQYF; j_call: TRBJ2-7; clone_size: NA; cdr3_length: 13; v_call: TRBV7-9
cdr3_aa: CASSSTVEDGYTF; j_call: TRBJ1-2; clone_size: NA; cdr3_length: 13; v_call: TRBV10-1
cdr3_aa: CASTAQGTYNEQFF; j_call: TRBJ2-1; clone_size: once; cdr3_length: 14; v_call: TRBV5-1
cdr3_aa: CASSPRLAGGEQFF; j_call: TRBJ2-1; clone_size: NA; cdr3_length: 14; v_call: TRBV27
cdr3_aa: CASRLKGARYGGTYNEQFF; j_call: TRBJ2-1; clone_size: NA; cdr3_length: 19; v_call: TRBV5-1
cdr3_aa: CSVGSGGYNEQFF; j_call: TRBJ2-1; clone_size: NA; cdr3_length: 13; v_call: TRBV29-1
cdr3_aa: CASSYSRETSTDTQYF; j_call: TRBJ2-3; clone_size: NA; cdr3_length: 16; v_call: TRBV6-2/TRBV6-3
cdr3_aa: CASSQTLQGPNQPQHF; j_call: TRBJ1-5; clone_size: NA; cdr3_length: 16; v_call: TRBV23-1
cdr3_aa: CASSPDSASTDTQYF; j_call: TRBJ2-3; clone_size: NA; cdr3_length: 15; v_call: TRBV5-4
cdr3_aa: CASSQVAHPNTEAFF; j_call: TRBJ1-1; clone_size: NA; cdr3_length: 15; v_call: TRBV3-1/TRBV3-2
cdr3_aa: CASSIDRSGGADTQYF; j_call: TRBJ2-3; clone_size: few; cdr3_length: 16; v_call: TRBV19
cdr3_aa: CASSLRQGQGSNQPQHF; j_call: TRBJ1-5; clone_size: NA; cdr3_length: 17; v_call: TRBV19